A selection of T cell receptor beta chains follows, all from one sample in a study of blood T cell repertoires in COVID-19. Libraries were prepared by immunoSEQ multiplex PCR; TCRdb keeps only in-frame clonotypes and omits some of them. The profile shows approximately 150,000 clones, 84% of them singletons. The sequencing sample was made of PBMCs or T cells enriched from blood (not recorded which). These receptors were collected from a woman aged 50 to 65 who had recovered from COVID-19. Each CDR3 is given with its conserved first and last residue. The order of the fields is V gene, J gene, D gene, clone size, CDR3 protein, CDR3 DNA. D genes are given only for firm matches. The size entry is marked missing in some rows and otherwise reads once, few, many or a size class.

TRBV4-2	TRBJ1-6	TRBD1	.	CASSRGDRDYNSPLHF	TGTGCCAGCAGCCGGGGGGACAGGGATTATAATTCACCCCTCCACTTT
TRBV5-4	TRBJ1-1	.	.	CASSVPGGTEAFF	TGTGCCAGCAGCGTACCGGGGGGGACTGAAGCTTTCTTT
TRBV7-2	TRBJ1-2	.	.	CASSSRQPYGYTF	TGTGCCAGCAGCTCGAGACAGCCCTATGGCTACACCTTC
TRBV10-3	TRBJ2-5	TRBD2	.	CATRTSGGEQETQYF	TGTGCCACCCGGACTAGCGGGGGGGAACAAGAGACCCAGTACTTC
TRBV18	TRBJ1-2	.	.	CASSPSLRQAVF	TGTGCCAGCTCACCAAGTTTGCGGCAAGCAGTCTTC
TRBV27	TRBJ1-4	TRBD1	.	CASSSFTGGALHEKLFF	TGTGCCAGCAGTTCCTTTACAGGGGGCGCACTGCATGAAAAACTGTTTTTT
TRBV19	TRBJ2-7	.	.	CASADQGGAGYEQYF	TGTGCCAGTGCTGATCAAGGGGGCGCGGGGTACGAGCAGTACTTC
TRBV6-5	TRBJ2-1	TRBD2	.	CASSSSAGGPLGEQFF	TGTGCCAGCAGTTCCTCAGCGGGAGGGCCCCTGGGTGAGCAGTTCTTC
TRBV2	TRBJ1-1	.	.	CASGVGGIGTEAFF	TGTGCCAGCGGGGTGGGGGGGATCGGTACTGAAGCTTTCTTT
TRBV29-1	TRBJ2-3	TRBD2	.	CSVGLAVSSTDTQYF	TGCAGCGTGGGGCTAGCGGTTTCTAGCACAGATACGCAGTATTTT
TRBV5-6	TRBJ1-6	.	once	CASSFTGAGGSPLHF	TGTGCCAGCAGCTTCACTGGGGCCGGTGGTTCACCCCTCCACTTT
TRBV10-2	TRBJ2-3	TRBD1	.	CASSEQGGTDTQYF	TGCGCCAGCAGTGAGCAGGGGGGCACAGATACGCAGTATTTT
TRBV25-1	TRBJ1-2	.	.	CASRDTGFLYGYTF	TGTGCCAGCAGGGATACCGGGTTCCTCTATGGCTACACCTTC
TRBV19	TRBJ2-1	.	.	CASSITGNNEQFF	TGTGCCAGTAGTATAACCGGGAACAATGAGCAGTTCTTC
TRBV7-2	TRBJ1-2	.	.	CASSLAPRDGYTF	TGTGCCAGCAGCTTAGCTCCGAGAGATGGCTACACCTTC
TRBV28	TRBJ1-2	TRBD1	.	CASSSGQSFGYGYTF	TGTGCCAGCAGTTCGGGACAGAGCTTTGGCTATGGCTACACCTTC
TRBV5-1	TRBJ1-1	.	.	CASSFEGDTEAFF	TGCGCCAGCAGCTTTGAGGGCGACACTGAAGCTTTCTTT
TRBV2	TRBJ2-5	.	once	CASTRVQETQYF	TGTGCCAGCACCAGGGTCCAAGAGACCCAGTACTTC
TRBV5-1	TRBJ1-3	.	.	CASSFWTPGYGNTIYF	TGCGCCAGCAGCTTTTGGACGCCGGGGTACGGAAACACCATATATTTT
TRBV6-5	TRBJ2-7	.	.	CASRRDVYEQYF	TGTGCCAGCAGGCGGGATGTCTACGAGCAGTACTTC
TRBV11-3	TRBJ2-7	.	.	CASSLPGFYEQYF	TGTGCCAGCAGCTTACCGGGTTTCTACGAGCAGTACTTC
TRBV28	TRBJ2-7	TRBD1	few	CASRPSGQTYEQYF	TGTGCCAGCAGACCCTCGGGACAGACCTACGAGCAGTACTTC
TRBV3-1/TRBV3-2	TRBJ1-2	TRBD1	.	CASSYRSTGQGYYGYTF	TGTGCCAGCAGCTATCGGTCGACGGGACAGGGGTACTATGGCTACACCTTC
TRBV11-3	TRBJ1-1	.	.	CASSLDAGPEAFF	TGTGCCAGCAGCTTAGATGCAGGTCCTGAAGCTTTCTTT
TRBV24-1	TRBJ2-1	TRBD2	.	CATSDGGGSGLYNEQFF	TGTGCCACCAGTGATGGCGGGGGAAGCGGACTCTACAATGAGCAGTTCTTC
TRBV5-1	TRBJ2-5	TRBD2	.	CASSTGTRGETQYF	TGCGCCAGCAGCACCGGGACTAGGGGGGAGACCCAGTACTTC
TRBV10-3	TRBJ1-1	.	.	CAISVGGVGGTAFF	TGTGCCATCAGTGTCGGGGGGGTTGGGGGAACCGCTTTCTTT
TRBV19	TRBJ1-3	.	.	CASIKDRSYSGNTIYF	TGTGCCAGTATCAAAGACAGGTCCTACTCTGGAAACACCATATATTTT
TRBV5-1	TRBJ1-5	.	.	CASSLDGGNQPQHF	TGCGCCAGCAGCTTGGACGGGGGCAATCAGCCCCAGCATTTT
TRBV19	TRBJ1-6	.	.	CASSIPGVSNSPLHF	TGTGCCAGTAGTATCCCCGGGGTTTCCAATTCACCCCTCCACTTT
TRBV6-2/TRBV6-3	TRBJ2-7	.	.	CASSSNTYEQYF	TGTGCCAGCAGTTCAAACACCTACGAGCAGTACTTC
TRBV10-2	TRBJ1-6	TRBD1	.	CASIDVQGNSPLHF	TGCGCCAGCATTGATGTACAGGGGAATTCACCCCTCCACTTT
TRBV11-2	TRBJ2-5	TRBD2	.	CASSNARGVETQYF	TGTGCCAGCAGCAACGCCCGGGGGGTAGAGACCCAGTACTTC
TRBV2	TRBJ1-3	.	once	CAVHQPSGNTIYF	TGTGCCGTACACCAACCCTCTGGAAACACCATATATTTT
TRBV19	TRBJ2-4	.	.	CASRSIAKNIQYF	TGTGCCAGTAGGAGTATAGCCAAAAACATTCAGTACTTC
TRBV18	TRBJ1-2	.	.	CASSPGGQNYGYTF	TGTGCCAGCTCACCAGGCGGACAGAACTATGGCTACACCTTC
TRBV29-1	TRBJ2-7	.	.	CSVESTGNTYEQYF	TGCAGCGTTGAATCTACAGGTAACACCTACGAGCAGTACTTC
TRBV28	TRBJ2-1	TRBD2	once	CASRPARFRSAGARVGNEQFF	TGTGCCAGCAGGCCCGCGCGGTTTAGGTCAGCGGGAGCAAGGGTGGGTAATGAGCAGTTCTTC
TRBV7-2	TRBJ2-1	TRBD2	few	CASSFTSDSYNEQFF	TGTGCCAGCAGCTTCACTAGCGACTCCTACAATGAGCAGTTCTTC
TRBV4-2	TRBJ2-7	TRBD2	.	CASSQDLGREGTYEQYF	TGTGCCAGCAGCCAAGACCTGGGGCGGGAGGGTACCTACGAGCAGTACTTC
TRBV19	TRBJ1-4	.	.	CASSDTRGPLDEKLFF	TGTGCCAGTAGTGACACCAGGGGACCATTAGATGAAAAACTGTTTTTT
TRBV11-3	TRBJ1-1	TRBD1	.	CASSTDRDRRSTEAFF	TGTGCCAGCAGCACCGACCGGGACAGGCGGAGCACTGAAGCTTTCTTT
TRBV18	TRBJ1-2	.	.	CASSPPVVNGYTF	TGTGCCAGCTCACCCCCCGTAGTGAATGGCTACACCTTC
TRBV18	TRBJ1-1	.	.	CASSPDRMNTEAFF	TGTGCCAGCTCACCTGACAGAATGAACACTGAAGCTTTCTTT
TRBV27	TRBJ1-1	.	.	CASSLGGLRDREAFF	TGTGCCAGCAGTTTAGGGGGCCTCCGAGACAGGGAAGCTTTCTTT